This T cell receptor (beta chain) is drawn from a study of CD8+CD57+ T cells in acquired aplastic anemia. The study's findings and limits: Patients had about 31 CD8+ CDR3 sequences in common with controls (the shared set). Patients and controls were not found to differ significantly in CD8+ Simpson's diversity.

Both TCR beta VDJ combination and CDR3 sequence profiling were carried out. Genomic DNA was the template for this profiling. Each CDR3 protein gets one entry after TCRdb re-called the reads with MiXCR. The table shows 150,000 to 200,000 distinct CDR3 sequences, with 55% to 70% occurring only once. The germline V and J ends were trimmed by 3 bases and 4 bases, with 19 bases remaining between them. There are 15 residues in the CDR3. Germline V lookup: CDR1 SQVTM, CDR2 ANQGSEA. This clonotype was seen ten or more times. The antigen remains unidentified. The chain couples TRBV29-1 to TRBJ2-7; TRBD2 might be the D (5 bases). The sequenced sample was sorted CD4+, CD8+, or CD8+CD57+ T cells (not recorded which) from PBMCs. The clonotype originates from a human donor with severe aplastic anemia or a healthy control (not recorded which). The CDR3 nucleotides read TGCAGCGTTGAGGGCTCCGGGAAGGGCCCTTACGAGCAGTACTTC. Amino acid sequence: CSVEGSGKGPYEQYF.